The 7 T cell receptor beta chains below come from one sample, sequenced in a study of CD8+CD57+ T cells in acquired aplastic anemia. For CDR3 and TCR beta VDJ profiling, genomic DNA was the template used. TCRdb reanalysed the reads using MiXCR and keeps one entry per CDR3 protein. The sample lists about 180,000 distinct CDR3 sequences; more than 60% were seen once. An expansion of CD8+CD57+ cells by flow cytometry had been shown in patients chosen for sequencing. The specimen was sorted CD4+, CD8+, or CD8+CD57+ T cells (not recorded which) from PBMCs. These TCRs come from a human donor with aplastic anemia.

The chain employs TRBV29-1 and TRBJ2-7, with D perhaps given as TRBD1 or TRBD2 (5 bases each). Germline V gives CDR1 SQVTM, CDR2 ANQGSEA. V lost 7 bases and J 4 bases, leaving 11 bases between the germline ends. This CDR3 is built from 11 residues. The CDR3 loop is CSGGSEYEQYF. The CDR3, as DNA: TGCAGCGGGGGGTCGGAGTACGAGCAGTACTTC.

This chain links TRBV5-6 with TRBJ2-5, with D unclear. Trimming stripped 0 bases from V and 2 bases from J, with 5 bases between. The CDR3 contains 13 residues. Germline V gene lookup returns CDR1 SGHDT and CDR2 YYEEEE. In nucleotides, the CDR3 is TGTGCCAGCAGCTTGGAGAATCAAGAGACCCAGTACTTC. It specifies CASSLENQETQYF.

This clonotype was counted ten times or more. The chain links TRBV19 to TRBJ2-7; the D gene is possibly TRBD1 (6 bases). The CDR3 contains 14 residues. Germline lookup yields CDR1 LNHDA and CDR2 SQIVND (reference sequence). V lost 6 bases and J lost 1, with 13 bases in between. In nucleotides, the CDR3 is TGTGCCAGTAGCCCCATCGGACAGTCCTACGAGCAGTACTTC. Protein: CASSPIGQSYEQYF.

This chain connects TRBV2 to TRBJ1-3; D not certain. V gave up 1 base and J gave up 0 bases, with 7 bases separating them. Germline V gene data show CDR1 as SNHLY and CDR2 as FYNNEI. The CDR3 loop spans 15 amino acids. The CDR3 DNA reads as TGTGCCAGCAGTGAAGAGGATACCTCTGGAAACACCATATATTTT. Translating it yields CASSEEDTSGNTIYF.

This clonotype has a handful of counts. The rearrangement uses TRBV5-5 and TRBJ2-5; 10 bases are shared with TRBD1. V trimming: 2 bases; J trimming: 5 bases; junction bases outside the gene matches: 9. This CDR3 has 16 amino acids. Germline V CDR1 and CDR2: SGHKS, YYEKEE (reference sequence). CDR3: CASSLPTGTGVETQYF. The CDR3 DNA sequence: TGTGCCAGCAGCTTACCTACCGGGACAGGGGTTGAGACCCAGTACTTC.

The chain joins TRBV4-2 to TRBJ1-2; possibly TRBD1 for D (5 bases). The germline CDR1 and CDR2 sequences are LGHNA and YNFKEQ. Trimming took 0 bases from V and 6 from J, leaving 11 bases between them. The CDR3 has 14 amino acids. This CDR3 reads CASSQEGRGDGYTF. DNA of the CDR3: TGTGCCAGCAGCCAAGAGGGACGGGGAGATGGCTACACCTTC.

The rearrangement uses TRBV2 and TRBJ1-6; D not certain. This CDR3 spans 14 amino acids. Germline V gene sequence: CDR1 SNHLY, CDR2 FYNNEI. Between the trimmed V and J ends, which lost 8 bases and 6 bases, there was a span of 14 bases. The CDR3 reads CASRPLAANSPLHF. For the CDR3, the DNA is TGTGCCAGCCGCCCGCTGGCGGCTAATTCACCCCTCCACTTT.